What follows are 9 T cell receptor beta chains derived from one specimen sequenced in a study of blood T cell repertoires in COVID-19. Using immunoSEQ multiplex PCR, the repertoire was profiled, and TCRdb retains in-frame clones only, with some absent. This table has about 290,000 clones, around 90% appearing once. Sequencing used PBMCs or T cells enriched from blood (not recorded which). The receptors were sampled from a woman aged 40 to 49 who had recovered from COVID-19.

CDR3 sequence: CASSSDRGGGELFF. The CDR3 DNA sequence: TGTGCCAGCAGCTCCGACAGGGGAGGCGGGGAGCTGTTTTTT. V and J are TRBV11-2 and TRBJ2-2; 8 bases agree with TRBD1. J gave up 7 bases and V 4 bases, and 5 bases lay outside the gene matches. The CDR3 extends over 14 amino acids. Germline CDR1 reads SGHAT; CDR2 reads FQNNGV.

This sequence joins TRBV12-3 or TRBV12-4 and TRBJ2-7, with a tentative D call TRBD1 (5 bases). With 5 bases removed from V and 2 bases from J, the gap between germline ends came to 10 bases. The CDR3 totals 13 residues. The CDR3 sequence is CASSTQGTYEQYF. The DNA of the CDR3 is TGTGCCAGCAGTACCCAGGGAACCTACGAGCAGTACTTC.

This chain's CDR3 is CAREGQGYGYTF. For the CDR3, the DNA is TGTGCCCGGGAGGGACAGGGTTATGGCTACACCTTC. This chain uses TRBV30 with TRBJ1-2; 9 nucleotides align to TRBD1. V shed 8 bases, J shed 5 bases, and the junction held 6 bases outside the gene matches. CDR1 and CDR2 (germline): GTSNPN, SVGIG (reference sequence). The CDR3 consists of 12 residues.

The J gene is TRBJ2-7, the V gene TRBV18, with TRBD2 matching over 9 bases. The germline V gene encodes CDR1 KGHSH and CDR2 LQKENI. The V and J ends lost 3 bases and 2 bases, in that order; junction bases with no gene match: 5. CDR3 size: 15 residues. DNA of the CDR3: TGTGCCAGCTCACCCCCTAGCGGGGCCACCTACGAGCAGTACTTC. Translating gives CASSPPSGATYEQYF.

The J gene is TRBJ2-1, the V gene TRBV19; TRBD2 matches at 12 bases. The trim removed 7 bases at V and 6 bases at J, leaving 16 bases unmatched. The CDR3 is made up of 18 amino acids. Germline assignment: CDR1 LNHDA and CDR2 SQIVND (reference sequence). The CDR3 bases are TGTGCCAGTACCCCTCCAGGGTTAGGACTAGCGGGACTCAATGAGCAGTTCTTC. Translated, it gives CASTPPGLGLAGLNEQFF.

The CDR3 coding sequence is TGTGCTAGTGGTTTGGGGCCCGGGACAGGGCCCTACGAGCAGTACTTC. This translates into CASGLGPGTGPYEQYF. The J gene is TRBJ2-7, the V gene TRBV12-5; TRBD1 aligns across 9 bases. Unmatched junction bases numbered 6, after V lost 1 base and J lost 2 bases. The CDR3 spans 16 residues. The germline V gene has CDR1 LGHNT and CDR2 FRNRAP.

The chain combines TRBV6-5 with TRBJ2-7, with D possibly TRBD2 on 6 matching bases. V dropped 2 bases and J dropped 4 bases, with 12 bases sitting between them. There are 14 residues in the CDR3. Germline assignment: CDR1 MNHEY and CDR2 SVGAGI. This CDR3 is CASSYAGPAYEQYF. CDR3 in DNA: TGTGCCAGCAGTTACGCGGGGCCCGCTTACGAGCAGTACTTC.

The chain uses TRBV12-5 and TRBJ1-1; possible D gene TRBD1, 5 bases. Trimming took 5 bases from V and 4 from J, leaving 20 bases between them. The CDR3 is made up of 16 amino acids. Looked up from germline, CDR1 is LGHNT and CDR2 is FRNRAP. CDR3 DNA: TGTGCTAGTGGTCTTTCGACAGCTACCGCCGGCACTGAAGCTTTCTTT. Protein sequence: CASGLSTATAGTEAFF.

The V call is TRBV5-1, the J call TRBJ2-3; D might be TRBD2 (6 bases). The CDR3 is 17 amino acids. Germline CDR1 is SGHRS and CDR2 is YFSETQ. V lost 4 bases, J lost 1 base, and 19 bases lay in between. The CDR3: CASSPIPRGPGTDTQYF. The CDR3 bases are TGCGCCAGCAGCCCCATTCCGCGGGGTCCCGGCACAGATACGCAGTATTTT.